These T cell receptor beta chains were read from a single sample in a study of shared clonotypes between healthy human individuals. The data were produced by immunoSEQ multiplex PCR, yet TCRdb's version contains in-frame clones alone and is incomplete. The sample contains hundreds of thousands of clones, approximately 95% of which appear only once. The sample was naive CD8+ T cells sorted from blood. These receptors came from a woman aged 25 to 39 in good health. Both conserved end residues are part of each CDR3. D genes are given only for firm matches. Clone size appears in some rows only: once, few, many, or a class for an expanded clone.

clone_size	v_call	d_call	j_call	cdr3_aa	cdr3_nt
NA	TRBV5-6	NA	TRBJ2-1	CASSGNVAYNEQFF	TGTGCCAGCAGCGGGAACGTGGCCTACAATGAGCAGTTCTTC
NA	TRBV7-9	TRBD1	TRBJ1-2	CASSLVRQGLNYGYTF	TGTGCCAGCAGCTTGGTCCGACAGGGCCTTAACTATGGCTACACCTTC
NA	TRBV7-9	NA	TRBJ2-7	CASSLVGYEQYF	TGTGCCAGCAGCTTGGTTGGCTACGAGCAGTACTTC
NA	TRBV13	NA	TRBJ2-7	CASSLSKGGSYEQYF	TGTGCCAGCAGCTTATCGAAGGGAGGAAGCTACGAGCAGTACTTC
NA	TRBV27	NA	TRBJ2-1	CASRMYNEQFF	TGTGCCAGCAGAATGTACAATGAGCAGTTCTTC
NA	TRBV27	TRBD1	TRBJ2-7	CASSPGTGLSYEQYF	TGTGCCAGCAGTCCCGGGACAGGGCTTTCCTACGAGCAGTACTTC
NA	TRBV18	NA	TRBJ2-7	CASSSVAYEQYF	TGTGCCAGCTCCTCGGTTGCTTACGAGCAGTACTTC
NA	TRBV11-2	NA	TRBJ2-7	CASSLDLASYEQYF	TGTGCCAGCAGCTTAGATTTGGCCAGCTACGAGCAGTACTTC
NA	TRBV6-6	NA	TRBJ1-1	CASSWAPTMNTEAFF	TGTGCCAGCAGTTGGGCCCCGACCATGAACACTGAAGCTTTCTTT
few	TRBV9	NA	TRBJ2-7	CASSEGSNIYEQYF	TGTGCCAGCAGCGAGGGATCCAATATCTACGAGCAGTACTTC
NA	TRBV29-1	TRBD1	TRBJ1-2	CSGRGGDYGYTF	TGCAGCGGCAGGGGGGGAGACTATGGCTACACCTTC
NA	TRBV15	NA	TRBJ1-1	CATSRGREAFF	TGTGCCACCAGCAGAGGCAGGGAGGCTTTCTTT
NA	TRBV19	NA	TRBJ1-4	CASSMASGGVLFF	TGTGCCAGTAGTATGGCGTCTGGCGGGGTACTGTTTTTT
NA	TRBV27	NA	TRBJ2-2	CASSKRSNTGELFF	TGTGCCAGCAGTAAGCGGTCGAACACCGGGGAGCTGTTTTTT
NA	TRBV10-3	NA	TRBJ1-5	CAISEGSQPQHF	TGTGCCATCAGTGAGGGGTCTCAGCCCCAGCATTTT
NA	TRBV5-8	NA	TRBJ1-5	CASSSRGSNQPQHF	TGTGCCAGCAGCTCCAGGGGTAGCAATCAGCCCCAGCATTTT
NA	TRBV18	NA	TRBJ1-5	CASSPTASAQPQHF	TGTGCCAGCTCACCGACCGCATCAGCACAGCCCCAGCATTTT
NA	TRBV28	NA	TRBJ1-6	CASRNPREHNSPLHF	TGTGCCAGCAGGAACCCTAGAGAACATAATTCACCCCTCCACTTT
NA	TRBV10-2	NA	TRBJ2-7	CASSAGTYEQYF	TGCGCCAGCAGTGCAGGCACCTACGAGCAGTACTTC
NA	TRBV5-4	NA	TRBJ1-1	CASSPTENTEAFF	TGTGCCAGCAGCCCAACAGAGAACACTGAAGCTTTCTTT
NA	TRBV6-5	NA	TRBJ2-7	CASSYSTPATYEQYF	TGTGCCAGCAGTTACTCGACCCCCGCCACTTACGAGCAGTACTTC
once	TRBV15	NA	TRBJ2-6	CATDVDLASGANVLTF	TGTGCCACCGATGTTGACCTGGCGTCTGGGGCCAACGTCCTGACTTTC
NA	TRBV6-1	NA	TRBJ1-1	CASSTRGSGTEAFF	TGTGCCAGCAGCACCCGGGGGTCGGGCACTGAAGCTTTCTTT
NA	TRBV6-5	NA	TRBJ1-1	CASRSTGMNTEAFF	TGTGCCAGCAGGTCAACAGGGATGAACACTGAAGCTTTCTTT
NA	TRBV13	NA	TRBJ2-5	CASSESPGPGTQYF	TGTGCCAGCAGCGAATCACCGGGCCCTGGGACCCAGTACTTC
NA	TRBV6-5	TRBD1	TRBJ1-1	CATRDSYTEAFF	TGTGCCACCCGGGACAGTTACACTGAAGCTTTCTTT
NA	TRBV19	TRBD2	TRBJ2-7	CASSPLGRGIEQYF	TGTGCCAGTAGTCCGCTAGGGCGGGGGATCGAGCAGTACTTC
once	TRBV7-7	NA	TRBJ2-2	CASSLASESTGELFF	TGTGCCAGCAGCTTAGCCAGCGAGAGCACCGGGGAGCTGTTTTTT
NA	TRBV7-2	NA	TRBJ2-1	CASSLSLFSSYNEQFF	TGTGCCAGCAGCCTGTCCCTTTTTAGCTCCTACAATGAGCAGTTCTTC
NA	TRBV7-9	NA	TRBJ1-1	CASSLTRATEAFF	TGTGCCAGCAGCTTGACTAGGGCGACTGAAGCTTTCTTT
NA	TRBV9	TRBD2	TRBJ2-1	CASSPPSGGAGNEQFF	TGTGCCAGCAGCCCACCTAGCGGAGGGGCGGGGAATGAGCAGTTCTTC
NA	TRBV29-1	NA	TRBJ2-2	CSGRDHTGELFF	TGCAGCGGCCGGGACCATACCGGGGAGCTGTTTTTT
NA	TRBV14	TRBD2	TRBJ2-3	CASSQLSGSTGEAQYF	TGTGCCAGCAGCCAACTAAGCGGGAGTACGGGGGAAGCGCAGTATTTT
NA	TRBV4-1	TRBD2	TRBJ2-2	CASSQRRAGVIDGELFF	TGCGCCAGCAGCCAAAGAAGGGCGGGAGTTATCGACGGGGAGCTGTTTTTT
NA	TRBV6-5	NA	TRBJ2-7	CASSYQGDEQYF	TGTGCCAGCAGTTACCAGGGAGACGAGCAGTACTTC
once	TRBV27	TRBD2	TRBJ2-1	CASSPGGSGSKQFF	TGTGCCAGCAGTCCCGGTGGTAGCGGGAGCAAGCAGTTCTTC